This T cell receptor (beta chain) was retrieved from a study of shared clonotypes between healthy human individuals. Authors' data handling: There were no quality scores in the junction-only immunoSEQ sequences, so filtering differed. Measured with immunoSEQ multiplex PCR; TCRdb has only the in-frame clones, and not every one. The V and J calls and clone size come from that table; D and trimming were worked out from the DNA. Among 600,000 to 700,000 clones listed, 60% to 75% were seen once. Notes on this clone: Its specificity is unknown.

General observations from the study: With a handful of donors compared, around 5% of naive CD4 clonotypes were shared.

Sequencing input: memory CD4+ T cells sorted from blood. The subset here: CD45RA-negative fraction. The origin of this receptor is a young woman in good health.

The CDR3 sequence: CASSSLGGIPTDTQYF. DNA for the CDR3: TGTGCCAGTAGCTCCCTTGGGGGAATTCCCACAGATACGCAGTATTTT. The rearrangement uses TRBV19 and TRBJ2-3; either TRBD1 or TRBD2 may fit D (5 bases each). There are 16 residues in the CDR3. Trimming removed 6 bases from V and 2 bases from J, with 18 bases in between. Germline V CDR1 and CDR2: LNHDA, SQIVND (reference sequence).